Listed below are T cell receptor beta chains from one sample, sequenced in a study of response to subunit inactivated influenza vaccine. One entry per CDR3 protein, called by TCRdb with MiXCR from the RT-PCR reads. This sample has roughly 650,000 distinct CDR3 sequences, with around a sixth found just once. This specimen was PBMCs from blood, taken 12 days after vaccination. The receptors derive from a man in his forties or fifties who received an inactivated influenza vaccine. The CDR3 runs from the conserved cysteine through the conserved F or W. D genes are given only for firm matches. The listing skips clone size in some rows; elsewhere it reads once, few, many or a size class.

d_gene: -
v_gene: TRBV2
abundance: -
j_gene: TRBJ2-7
CDR3nt: TGTGCCAGCAGTGAAAGACGCCTTAGCTACGAGCAGTACTTC
CDR3aa: CASSERRLSYEQYF

d_gene: -
v_gene: TRBV20-1
abundance: -
j_gene: TRBJ1-6
CDR3nt: TGCAGTGCTTCCACCGGGACGGATAATAATTCACCCCTCCACTTT
CDR3aa: CSASTGTDNNSPLHF

d_gene: -
v_gene: TRBV4-1
abundance: few
j_gene: TRBJ2-3
CDR3nt: TGCGCCAGCAGCCAAGATCAACGGGGCTCAGATACGCAGTATTTT
CDR3aa: CASSQDQRGSDTQYF

d_gene: TRBD1
v_gene: TRBV7-9
abundance: few
j_gene: TRBJ2-2
CDR3nt: TGTGCCAGCAGCTTAGGGGCAGGGACAGACACCGGGGAGCTGTTTTTT
CDR3aa: CASSLGAGTDTGELFF

d_gene: -
v_gene: TRBV5-1
abundance: few
j_gene: TRBJ2-1
CDR3nt: TGCGCCAGCAGCTCCTGGGTCGAGCAGTTCTTC
CDR3aa: CASSSWVEQFF

d_gene: TRBD2
v_gene: TRBV7-8
abundance: -
j_gene: TRBJ2-4
CDR3nt: TGTGCCAGCAGCTTACCGCACCGGTCGGCGGGAGGGATTAGGAACATTCAGTACTTC
CDR3aa: CASSLPHRSAGGIRNIQYF

d_gene: -
v_gene: TRBV6-1
abundance: -
j_gene: TRBJ1-2
CDR3nt: TGTGCCAGCAGTGAAGCGCCTCGGGGGGCGCGGGGCTACACCTTC
CDR3aa: CASSEAPRGARGYTF

d_gene: -
v_gene: TRBV6-1
abundance: -
j_gene: TRBJ2-7
CDR3nt: TGTGCCAGCAGTGAGGACAGCCCAATACTCAGCTACGAGCAGTACTTC
CDR3aa: CASSEDSPILSYEQYF

d_gene: -
v_gene: TRBV19
abundance: many
j_gene: TRBJ2-5
CDR3nt: TGTGCCAGTTCAACCGATGTGGAGCAAGAGACCCAGTACTTC
CDR3aa: CASSTDVEQETQYF

d_gene: -
v_gene: TRBV20-1
abundance: few
j_gene: TRBJ1-5
CDR3nt: TGCAGTGCTAGTGCACCCAACTCTAGGAATCAGCCCCAGCATTTT
CDR3aa: CSASAPNSRNQPQHF

d_gene: TRBD2
v_gene: TRBV6-2/TRBV6-3
abundance: -
j_gene: TRBJ2-7
CDR3nt: TGTGCCAGCAGGAGGACTAGCGGGAGAAGCGACGAGCAGTACTTC
CDR3aa: CASRRTSGRSDEQYF

d_gene: -
v_gene: TRBV10-2
abundance: -
j_gene: TRBJ1-6
CDR3nt: TGCGCCAGCAGTGTAGGGCTACGTTCACCCCTCCACTTT
CDR3aa: CASSVGLRSPLHF

d_gene: TRBD2
v_gene: TRBV5-1
abundance: few
j_gene: TRBJ2-3
CDR3nt: TGCGCCAGCAGCTTCGGGGCTAGCGGGGGCTACACAGATACGCAGTATTTT
CDR3aa: CASSFGASGGYTDTQYF

d_gene: -
v_gene: TRBV28
abundance: -
j_gene: TRBJ1-5
CDR3nt: TGTGCCAGCAGTGATACTTATAGCAATCAGCCCCAGCATTTT
CDR3aa: CASSDTYSNQPQHF

d_gene: -
v_gene: TRBV28
abundance: -
j_gene: TRBJ2-4
CDR3nt: TGTGCCAGCAGTTTTCCTGTTGTAGGGTTTTATAACATTCAGTACTTC
CDR3aa: CASSFPVVGFYNIQYF

d_gene: TRBD1
v_gene: TRBV7-9
abundance: -
j_gene: TRBJ1-2
CDR3nt: TGTGCCAGCAGCCTCAGGACAGGCCCGGGTTATGGCTACACCTTC
CDR3aa: CASSLRTGPGYGYTF

d_gene: -
v_gene: TRBV5-1
abundance: few
j_gene: TRBJ2-5
CDR3nt: TGCGCCAGCGGCCGCGGCGAATCTGGGGAGACCCAGTACTTC
CDR3aa: CASGRGESGETQYF

d_gene: -
v_gene: TRBV7-2
abundance: -
j_gene: TRBJ1-5
CDR3nt: TGTGCCAGCAGCTTGTCAGGGGCCGATCAGCCCCAGCATTTT
CDR3aa: CASSLSGADQPQHF

d_gene: -
v_gene: TRBV4-3
abundance: many
j_gene: TRBJ1-1
CDR3nt: TGCGCCAGCAGCCATCGTCTAACAGGTGGTTCGAACACTGAAGCTTTCTTT
CDR3aa: CASSHRLTGGSNTEAFF

d_gene: -
v_gene: TRBV5-6
abundance: many
j_gene: TRBJ2-7
CDR3nt: TGTGCCAGCAGCTTGGCCTGGGGCACTGAGTTCTACGAGCAGTACTTC
CDR3aa: CASSLAWGTEFYEQYF

d_gene: -
v_gene: TRBV14
abundance: -
j_gene: TRBJ2-1
CDR3nt: TGTGCCAGCAGCCAACACCCAGGGGGGGGGAACTACAATGAGCAGTTCTTC
CDR3aa: CASSQHPGGGNYNEQFF

d_gene: TRBD1
v_gene: TRBV29-1
abundance: -
j_gene: TRBJ1-5
CDR3nt: TGCAGCGTGCAGGGGGAGGACAATCAGCCCCAGCATTTT
CDR3aa: CSVQGEDNQPQHF

d_gene: -
v_gene: TRBV29-1
abundance: -
j_gene: TRBJ2-3
CDR3nt: TGCAGCGTCACAGGGAGCACAGATACGCAGTATTTT
CDR3aa: CSVTGSTDTQYF

d_gene: TRBD2
v_gene: TRBV5-1
abundance: many
j_gene: TRBJ2-5
CDR3nt: TGCGCCAGCAGCTCGCGGGGGGGACAAGAGACCCAGTACTTC
CDR3aa: CASSSRGGQETQYF

d_gene: TRBD1
v_gene: TRBV6-5
abundance: few
j_gene: TRBJ1-2
CDR3nt: TGTGCCAGCAGCCCCAGGGGGCTGGGCTACACCTTC
CDR3aa: CASSPRGLGYTF

d_gene: -
v_gene: TRBV28
abundance: -
j_gene: TRBJ2-2
CDR3nt: TGTGCCAGCAGTTTAAACAGGGTTGCCGGGGAGCTGTTTTTT
CDR3aa: CASSLNRVAGELFF

d_gene: -
v_gene: TRBV27
abundance: few
j_gene: TRBJ2-7
CDR3nt: TGTGCCAGCAGACGTAGCCGGGACTCTTCGTACGAGCAGTACTTC
CDR3aa: CASRRSRDSSYEQYF

d_gene: -
v_gene: TRBV20-1
abundance: -
j_gene: TRBJ2-3
CDR3nt: TGCAGTGCTGCCGACCGGGGCACAGATACGCAGTATTTT
CDR3aa: CSAADRGTDTQYF

d_gene: -
v_gene: TRBV5-1
abundance: many
j_gene: TRBJ2-7
CDR3nt: TGTGCCAGCAGCCCCACAGGAAGCGAGCAGTACTTC
CDR3aa: CASSPTGSEQYF

d_gene: TRBD1
v_gene: TRBV4-2
abundance: few
j_gene: TRBJ1-2
CDR3nt: TGTGCCAGCAGCCAAGTAACCACTGGGACAGGGGTTTCCTTTGGCTATGGCTACACCTTC
CDR3aa: CASSQVTTGTGVSFGYGYTF

d_gene: -
v_gene: TRBV28
abundance: many
j_gene: TRBJ2-5
CDR3nt: TGTGCCAGCAGTTTGGGTCGGACTTGGGCCCAGTACTTC
CDR3aa: CASSLGRTWAQYF

d_gene: TRBD1
v_gene: TRBV28
abundance: few
j_gene: TRBJ2-7
CDR3nt: TGTGCCAGCAGTTTATTCCAGGGGGCCGCCTACGAGCAGTACTTC
CDR3aa: CASSLFQGAAYEQYF

d_gene: -
v_gene: TRBV4-1
abundance: few
j_gene: TRBJ2-7
CDR3nt: TGCGCCAGCAGCCAAGATATCCCCGGGACGGTTTCCTACGAGCAGTACTTC
CDR3aa: CASSQDIPGTVSYEQYF

d_gene: -
v_gene: TRBV28
abundance: -
j_gene: TRBJ1-6
CDR3nt: TGTGCCAGCTGCACTGGAATTAATTCACCCCTCCACTTT
CDR3aa: CASCTGINSPLHF

d_gene: -
v_gene: TRBV20-1
abundance: few
j_gene: TRBJ1-2
CDR3nt: TGCAGTGCTCCCAAGGGCGGGGCCCGACCTGACTATGGCTACACCTTC
CDR3aa: CSAPKGGARPDYGYTF

d_gene: -
v_gene: TRBV29-1
abundance: -
j_gene: TRBJ2-2
CDR3nt: TGCAGCGTTTCTGAAGGGGGCACCGGGGAGCTGTTTTTT
CDR3aa: CSVSEGGTGELFF